This T cell receptor beta chain was captured by sequencing in a study of regulatory T cells. Study findings and constraints: Patient repertoires had restricted TRB V-J pairs and skewed V and J usage, most in Tregs. In CD3G-deficient patients, conventional CD4+ T cells were enriched for hydrophobic CDR3 residues at positions 6 and 7.

Remarks on this clone: Its antigen is unidentified.

At testing, patients were 2 to 39 years old, with reduced naive and increased memory T-cell proportions. Regulatory (CD25-high CD127-low) and conventional (CD25-low CD127-high) CD4+ T cells were sorted separately. The primer mix had 52 TRBV and 13 TRBJ primers. Repertoires were generated with immunoSEQ multiplex PCR, while TCRdb's copy carries only in-frame clones and drops some. The sample yields about 35,000 clones, about 88% seen once. This receptor was taken from a person aged 18 to 35 with CD3G deficiency. The sample consisted of conventional CD4+ T cells sorted from blood.

CDR3 amino acids: CAVGEGDTAYEQYF. The DNA of the CDR3 is TGTGCCGTAGGTGAGGGGGACACGGCCTACGAGCAGTACTTC. The chain is built from TRBV28 and TRBJ2-7, with a possible D match to TRBD1 (6 bases). Trimming removed 11 bases at V and 2 bases at J, with 19 bases between. CDR1 is MDHEN, CDR2 SYDVKM, per germline. The CDR3 loop spans 14 amino acids.